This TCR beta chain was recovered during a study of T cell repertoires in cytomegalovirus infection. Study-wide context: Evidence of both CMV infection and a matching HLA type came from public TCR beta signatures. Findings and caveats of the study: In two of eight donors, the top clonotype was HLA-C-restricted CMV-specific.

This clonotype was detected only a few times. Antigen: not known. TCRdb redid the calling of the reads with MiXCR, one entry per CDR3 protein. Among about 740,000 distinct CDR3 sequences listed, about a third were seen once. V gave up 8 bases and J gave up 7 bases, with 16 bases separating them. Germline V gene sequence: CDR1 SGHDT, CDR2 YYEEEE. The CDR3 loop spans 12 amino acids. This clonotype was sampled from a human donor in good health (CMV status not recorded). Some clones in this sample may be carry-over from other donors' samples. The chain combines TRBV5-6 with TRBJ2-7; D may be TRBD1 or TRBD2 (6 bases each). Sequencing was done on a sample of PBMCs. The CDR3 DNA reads TGTGCCAGTAAAAGGGGGGCGGGGGAGCAGTACTTC. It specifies CASKRGAGEQYF.